These 29 T cell receptor beta chains were all obtained from the same sample, sequenced in a study of shared clonotypes between healthy human individuals. The naive CD8 population came from CD45RO-negative cells selected for CCR7, without terminally differentiated effector memory CD45RA+ cells. Profiling relied on immunoSEQ multiplex PCR, and the TCRdb table lists in-frame clones only, not all of them. The data contain around 2,000,000 clones, roughly 95% of them singletons. The sample comprised naive CD8+ T cells sorted from blood. The receptors were gathered from a man aged 18 to 35 in good health.

The chain combines TRBV7-9 with TRBJ2-5; maybe TRBD2 (5 bases). Trimming removed 5 bases at V and 0 bases at J, with 19 bases between. Germline CDR1 is SEHNR and CDR2 is FQNEAQ (reference sequence). The CDR3 spans 17 residues. CDR3 coding DNA: TGTGCCAGCAGCCCCGGGGTATCGGGGTTGTACCAAGAGACCCAGTACTTC. This translates into CASSPGVSGLYQETQYF.

This clone was picked up one time. The J gene is TRBJ2-7, the V gene TRBV15; D unresolved. Trimming cost V 0 bases and J 5 bases, with 11 bases left between them. Germline loops: CDR1 LNHNV, CDR2 YYDKDF (reference sequence). The CDR3 length is 14 residues. The CDR3 is CATSRDGTLDEQYF. CDR3 DNA sequence: TGTGCCACCAGCAGAGATGGTACCCTAGACGAGCAGTACTTC.

This CDR3 is CASSETGGSFETQYF. CDR3 bases: TGTGCCAGTAGTGAAACAGGGGGCAGCTTTGAGACCCAGTACTTC. The rearrangement joins TRBV19 to TRBJ2-5, with 9 bases aligning to TRBD1. The V segment lost 5 bases and the J segment 5 bases; nucleotides outside the gene matches: 9. CDR3 length: 15 residues. Per the germline V gene, CDR1 is LNHDA and CDR2 is SQIVND (reference sequence).

As regards this clone: This sample includes further DNA sequences coding for the same CDR3. The chain recombines TRBV7-9 with TRBJ2-7; D not certain. The V and J ends lost 0 bases and 2 bases respectively, with 11 bases between them. The CDR3 is 15 amino acids. Germline V CDR1 and CDR2: SEHNR, FQNEAQ (reference sequence). The CDR3 sequence is CASSLAPGSTYEQYF. Here the CDR3 DNA reads TGTGCCAGCAGCTTAGCGCCGGGTTCGACCTACGAGCAGTACTTC.

The rearrangement joins TRBV6-1 to TRBJ2-7, with D possibly being TRBD2 (7 bases). The V gene's germline CDR1 is MNHNS and CDR2 SASEGT. Trimming took off 2 bases at V and 6 bases at J, with 14 bases between the two ends. The CDR3 has 14 residues. CDR3 in DNA: TGTGCCAGCAGTGAAATTGGGGGAGGGGGCGAGCAGTACTTC. Protein: CASSEIGGGGEQYF.

The chain recombines TRBV5-6 with TRBJ1-5; tentative D call: TRBD1 (6 bases). Germline values: CDR1 SGHDT, CDR2 YYEEEE. V was shortened by 5 bases and J by 4 bases, with 13 bases between the two germline ends. CDR3 length: 14 amino acids. CDR3 DNA sequence: TGTGCCAGCAGACCCCAGGGGCAGAATCAGCCCCAGCATTTT. Its protein is CASRPQGQNQPQHF.

This chain links TRBV5-4 with TRBJ2-5, with a possible D match to TRBD2 (7 bases). V lost 2 bases and J lost 1, with 12 bases in between. CDR1 is SGHNT, CDR2 YYREEE, per germline (reference sequence). This CDR3 is 15 amino acids long. In DNA form, the CDR3 reads TGTGCCAGCAGCTTTGGCGGGGGCCGCCAAGAGACCCAGTACTTC. Translated, it gives CASSFGGGRQETQYF.

The chain is built from TRBV6-1 and TRBJ2-7, with D possibly matching TRBD1 (6 bases). CDR3 size: 14 residues. Trimming pared 4 bases from V and 3 bases from J, leaving 13 bases between. Germline V gene lookup returns CDR1 MNHNS and CDR2 SASEGT. CDR3 region: CASSADRFFYEQYF. In DNA, the CDR3 is TGTGCCAGCAGTGCCGACAGGTTTTTCTACGAGCAGTACTTC.

CDR3 sequence reads: CASSLGPGGQNYGYTF. As DNA, the CDR3 is TGCGCCAGCAGCCTCGGTCCCGGGGGGCAGAACTATGGCTACACCTTC. The chain uses TRBV5-1 and TRBJ1-2; weak D call: TRBD1 (6 bases). The germline V and J ends were trimmed by 4 bases and 2 bases, with 18 bases remaining between them. From germline, CDR1 is SGHRS and CDR2 YFSETQ. This CDR3 contains 16 residues. Full variable domain (rest looked up from reference TRBV5-1 and TRBJ1-2): KAGVTQTPRYLIKTRGQQVTLSCSPISGHRSVSWYQQTPGQGLQFLFEYFSETQRNKGNFPGRFSGRQFSNSRSEMNVSTLELGDSALYLCASSLGPGGQNYGYTFGSGTRLTVV.

This chain links TRBV7-9 with TRBJ1-4, with D unresolved. The V gene's germline CDR1 is SEHNR and CDR2 FQNEAQ (reference sequence). V was cut by 5 bases and J by 4 bases, with 8 bases left in between. This CDR3 is 13 amino acids long. The CDR3 DNA is TGTGCCAGCAGCGGCGGGAGTAATGAAAAACTGTTTTTT. The encoded protein is CASSGGSNEKLFF. The full variable domain, rest sourced from reference TRBV7-9 and TRBJ1-4, is DTGVSQNPRHKITKRGQNVTFRCDPISEHNRLYWYRQTLGQGPEFLTYFQNEAQLEKSRLLSDRFSAERPKGSFSTLEIQRTEQGDSAMYLCASSGGSNEKLFFGSGTQLSVL.

This chain links TRBV7-9 with TRBJ2-7; D gene ambiguous. Deletions cut 1 base from V and 5 bases from J, with 9 bases between. The CDR3 extends over 13 amino acids. Germline V gives CDR1 SEHNR, CDR2 FQNEAQ (reference sequence). For the CDR3, the DNA is TGTGCCAGCAGCTTAGTTGTGATAAACGAGCAGTACTTC. This codes for CASSLVVINEQYF. Filled out from reference TRBV7-9 and TRBJ2-7, the complete variable domain reads DTGVSQNPRHKITKRGQNVTFRCDPISEHNRLYWYRQTLGQGPEFLTYFQNEAQLEKSRLLSDRFSAERPKGSFSTLEIQRTEQGDSAMYLCASSLVVINEQYFGPGTRLTVT.

The gene calls are TRBV7-9 and TRBJ1-2; 8 nucleotides align to TRBD1. V lost 5 bases to trimming and J lost 4 bases; unmatched junction nucleotides: 6. The CDR3 is 14 residues long. CDR1 is SEHNR and CDR2 is FQNEAQ in the germline V gene (reference sequence). The CDR3 here is CASSRTGRFYGYTF. CDR3 in DNA: TGTGCCAGCAGCCGGACAGGGAGGTTCTATGGCTACACCTTC. Together with reference TRBV7-9 and TRBJ1-2, the CDR3 gives the full variable domain: DTGVSQNPRHKITKRGQNVTFRCDPISEHNRLYWYRQTLGQGPEFLTYFQNEAQLEKSRLLSDRFSAERPKGSFSTLEIQRTEQGDSAMYLCASSRTGRFYGYTFGSGTRLTVV.

This CDR3 is CASSAGLAGGPWQETQYF. The CDR3 DNA sequence: TGTGCCAGCAGCGCGGGACTAGCGGGAGGGCCTTGGCAAGAGACCCAGTACTTC. The rearrangement links TRBV9 to TRBJ2-5; 16 bases align to TRBD2. This CDR3 has 18 amino acids. Losses at the gene ends were 3 bases for V and 2 bases for J; bases not matched to a gene: 7. The germline CDR1 and CDR2 sequences are SGDLS and YYNGEE.

Regarding this clone: A much bigger clone sits one base away, suggesting this may be a read error. Other DNA sequences of this sample code for an identical CDR3. The rearrangement uses TRBV30 and TRBJ2-7; no clear D gene. The CDR3 sequence is 11 residues long. Germline V gene sequence: CDR1 GTSNPN, CDR2 SVGIG (reference sequence). V lost 1 base to trimming and J lost 7 bases, with 8 bases between them. Here the CDR3 DNA reads TGTGCCTGGAGTGGGCTTGGGGAGCAGTACTTC. Protein sequence: CAWSGLGEQYF. Variable domain in full (rest from reference TRBV30 and TRBJ2-7): SQTIHQWPATLVQPVGSPLSLECTVEGTSNPNLYWYRQAAGRGLQLLFYSVGIGQISSEVPQNLSASRPQDRQFILSSKKLLLSDSGFYLCAWSGLGEQYFGPGTRLTVT.

This clone was counted once. Other DNA sequences in the same sample also yield this CDR3. The chain uses TRBV10-3 and TRBJ2-7; D remains unclear. Germline CDR1 is ENHRY and CDR2 is SYGVKD. V lost 2 bases and J 0 bases, leaving 8 bases between the germline ends. The CDR3 loop spans 14 amino acids. CDR3 bases: TGTGCCATCAGTGAGCGGAGTAGCTCCTACGAGCAGTACTTC. This translates into CAISERSSSYEQYF.

Notes on this clone: Other DNA sequences in this sample translate to the same CDR3. The chain joins TRBV7-9 to TRBJ2-7, with 10 bases fitting TRBD1. The CDR3 totals 15 residues. Per the germline V gene, CDR1 is SEHNR and CDR2 is FQNEAQ (reference sequence). The J segment lost 3 bases and the V segment lost 4 bases, leaving 6 bases of the junction unmatched. The CDR3 loop is CASSSTGTGDYEQYF. The DNA for the CDR3 is TGTGCCAGCAGCTCTACCGGGACAGGGGACTACGAGCAGTACTTC. Filled out from reference TRBV7-9 and TRBJ2-7, the complete variable domain reads DTGVSQNPRHKITKRGQNVTFRCDPISEHNRLYWYRQTLGQGPEFLTYFQNEAQLEKSRLLSDRFSAERPKGSFSTLEIQRTEQGDSAMYLCASSSTGTGDYEQYFGPGTRLTVT.

The chain employs TRBV6-1 and TRBJ2-2; TRBD2 might be the D (7 bases). V was trimmed by 4 bases and J by 3 bases, leaving 18 bases between them. This CDR3 contains 17 residues. Per the germline V gene, CDR1 is MNHNS and CDR2 is SASEGT. For the CDR3, the DNA is TGTGCCAGCAGTGTCTCGGGGGGCAGGGCGTACACCGGGGAGCTGTTTTTT. Its protein is CASSVSGGRAYTGELFF.

This chain joins TRBV5-5 and TRBJ2-7, with TRBD1 matching 7 bases. The CDR3 length is 15 residues. V lost 1 base and J lost 4; bases outside the gene matches: 8. Germline V CDR1 and CDR2: SGHKS, YYEKEE (reference sequence). CDR3 bases: TGTGCCAGCAGCTTGCGCCGGGACAGCCTTTACGAGCAGTACTTC. Protein sequence: CASSLRRDSLYEQYF. The full variable domain, with the rest looked up from reference TRBV5-5 and TRBJ2-7, is DAGVTQSPTHLIKTRGQQVTLRCSPISGHKSVSWYQQVLGQGPQFIFQYYEKEERGRGNFPDRFSARQFPNYSSELNVNALLLGDSALYLCASSLRRDSLYEQYFGPGTRLTVT.

The chain joins TRBV27 to TRBJ2-1, with TRBD2 identical over 7 bases. This CDR3 has 17 amino acids. CDR1 is MNHEY and CDR2 is SMNVEV in the germline V gene (reference sequence). V lost 5 bases to trimming and J lost 0 bases; unmatched junction nucleotides: 10. DNA for the CDR3: TGTGCCAGCAGTCTCCGAGGAGGGAGGGACTCCTACAATGAGCAGTTCTTC. Amino acids: CASSLRGGRDSYNEQFF.

V usage is TRBV9 and J usage is TRBJ1-2; possible D gene TRBD1, 5 bases. Trimming removed 0 bases at V and 8 bases at J, with 11 bases between. The germline V gene has CDR1 SGDLS and CDR2 YYNGEE. The length of the CDR3 is 13 residues. The CDR3 coding sequence is TGTGCCAGCAGCGTAGATTCCCAGGGAGGCTACACCTTC. It is translated as CASSVDSQGGYTF.

This clone was seen more than once but under ten times. The DNA of the CDR3 is TGTGCCAGCAGCTTTAAGATGAGCGGGGGGACCCAAGAGACCCAGTACTTC. The encoded protein is CASSFKMSGGTQETQYF. This chain connects TRBV5-4 to TRBJ2-5; 9 nucleotides line up with TRBD2. The V segment lost 2 bases and the J segment 1 base; nucleotides outside the gene matches: 9. Germline lookup yields CDR1 SGHNT and CDR2 YYREEE (reference sequence). This CDR3 has 17 residues.

Of note for this clone: The same CDR3 also results from other DNA sequences found in this sample. The chain is built from TRBV27 and TRBJ2-3; D gene unclear. Trimming removed 5 bases from V and 6 bases from J, with 6 bases in between. CDR1 is MNHEY and CDR2 is SMNVEV in the germline V gene (reference sequence). The CDR3 consists of 11 residues. The CDR3 loop is CASSQFDTQYF. CDR3 bases: TGTGCCAGCAGTCAATTTGATACGCAGTATTTT.

The CDR3 coding sequence is TGTGCCAGCAGTTACTCCACAGGGGGCTGGGCCGGGGAGCTGTTTTTT. It specifies CASSYSTGGWAGELFF. This rearrangement joins TRBV6-5 to TRBJ2-2; the match to TRBD1 covers 9 bases. The CDR3 is 16 residues long. The V gene end was trimmed by 0 bases and the J gene end by 6 bases; junction bases not matched to a gene: 5. Germline CDR1 is MNHEY and CDR2 is SVGAGI.

The CDR3 DNA sequence: TGTGCCAGCAGCTTATTGTCAGGGAACACTGAAGCTTTCTTT. This gives the protein CASSLLSGNTEAFF. The rearrangement links TRBV7-2 to TRBJ1-1; D call uncertain. Looked up from germline, CDR1 is SGHTA and CDR2 is FQGNSA. CDR3 length: 14 amino acids. V lost 2 bases, J lost 1 base, and 8 bases lay in between.

CDR3: CASSSPGYYEQYF. CDR3 nucleotides: TGTGCCAGCAGTTCCCCGGGGTACTACGAGCAGTACTTC. The rearrangement uses TRBV6-5 and TRBJ2-7; D might be TRBD2 (5 bases). CDR1 is MNHEY, CDR2 SVGAGI, per germline. Trimming took 4 bases from V and 3 from J, leaving 10 bases between them. The CDR3 has 13 amino acids.

On this clone itself: Different DNA sequences within this sample yield the same CDR3. The gene calls are TRBV4-1 and TRBJ2-7, with a tentative D call TRBD1 (6 bases). Germline-derived CDR1 and CDR2 are MGHRA and YSYEKL. V lost 0 bases to trimming and J lost 3 bases, with 12 bases between them. There are 15 residues in the CDR3. In DNA form, the CDR3 reads TGCGCCAGCAGCCAAGATGGCAGGGGCGGCTACGAGCAGTACTTC. Its protein product is CASSQDGRGGYEQYF.

This chain joins TRBV28 and TRBJ1-1, with 7 nucleotides matching TRBD1. Germline trimming cut 6 bases from V and 10 bases from J; bases unmatched to any gene: 17. The CDR3 runs to 15 residues. The germline V gene encodes CDR1 MDHEN and CDR2 SYDVKM. The CDR3 region has the DNA TGTGCCAGCAGGTATAGGGACAGCAGAACAGTGGGAGCTTTCTTT. Translated: CASRYRDSRTVGAFF. Full variable domain (missing parts from reference TRBV28 and TRBJ1-1): DVKVTQSSRYLVKRTGEKVFLECVQDMDHENMFWYRQDPGLGLRLIYFSYDVKMKEKGDIPEGYSVSREKKERFSLILESASTNQTSMYLCASRYRDSRTVGAFFGQGTRLTVV.

The chain employs TRBV6-5 and TRBJ2-1; 9 nucleotides agree with TRBD1. Trimming at V came to 4 bases and at J to 9 bases, leaving 10 bases not matched to a gene. In germline, CDR1 is MNHEY, CDR2 SVGAGI. There are 15 residues in the CDR3. CDR3 DNA: TGTGCCAGCAGTTGGAGCGGGACAGGGTACGGTGAGCAGTTCTTC. Residues: CASSWSGTGYGEQFF.

V and J are TRBV4-3 and TRBJ2-1, with 9 positions matching TRBD2. Trimming at V came to 4 bases and at J to 4 bases, leaving 17 bases not matched to a gene. In germline, CDR1 is LGHNA, CDR2 YSLEER. CDR3 length: 19 residues. CDR3 nucleotides: TGCGCCAGCAGCCCCTCTCCGGGCCGGCGGGAGGGCCCGTACAATGAGCAGTTCTTC. This codes for CASSPSPGRREGPYNEQFF.